The sample holds one count of the clone carrying this T cell receptor (beta chain). Its antigen is not known. Relapse was seen in all patients after autologous stem cell transplantation, and brentuximab vedotin exposure was variable. Complete response, partial response or progressive disease were the best responses. The entry originates in a study of PD-1 blockade in classical Hodgkin lymphoma. General study points: The drivers behind the repertoire differences, possibly disease activity or prior therapy, remain undefined. When set against healthy donors, newly diagnosed patients were reported to show lower baseline TCR diversity. Only CD4+ TCR diversity, not CD8+, had risen significantly by C4D1.

The assay was immunoSEQ multiplex PCR, and TCRdb's table has in-frame clones only and misses some. The repertoire holds about 26,000 clones, with roughly two thirds as singletons. This specimen consisted of peripheral blood mononuclear cells (PBMCs), obtained before the second cycle of nivolumab. The receptor was isolated from a human donor with classical Hodgkin lymphoma.

CDR3 protein: CASSMVRGTGLNYGYTF. In DNA, the CDR3 is TGTGCCAGTAGTATGGTTCGTGGGACAGGGCTTAACTATGGCTACACCTTC. V gene TRBV19 combines with J gene TRBJ1-2, with TRBD1 identical over 9 bases. The CDR3 consists of 17 residues. Germline CDR1 reads LNHDA; CDR2 reads SQIVND (reference sequence). V lost 3 bases to trimming and J lost 1 base; unmatched junction nucleotides: 9.